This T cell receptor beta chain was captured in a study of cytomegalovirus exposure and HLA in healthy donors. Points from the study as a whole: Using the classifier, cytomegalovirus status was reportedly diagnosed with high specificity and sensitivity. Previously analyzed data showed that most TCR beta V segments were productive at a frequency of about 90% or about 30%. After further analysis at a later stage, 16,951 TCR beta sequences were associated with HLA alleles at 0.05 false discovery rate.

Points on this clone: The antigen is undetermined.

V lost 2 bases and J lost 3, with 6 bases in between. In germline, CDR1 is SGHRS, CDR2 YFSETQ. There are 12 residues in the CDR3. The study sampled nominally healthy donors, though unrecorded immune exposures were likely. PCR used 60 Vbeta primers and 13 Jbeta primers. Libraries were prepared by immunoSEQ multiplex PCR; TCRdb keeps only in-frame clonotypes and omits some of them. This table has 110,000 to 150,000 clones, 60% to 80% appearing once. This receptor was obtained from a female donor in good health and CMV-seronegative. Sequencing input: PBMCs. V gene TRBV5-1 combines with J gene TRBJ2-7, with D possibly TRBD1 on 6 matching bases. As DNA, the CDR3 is TGCGCCAGCAGCTTACAGGGCTACGAGCAGTACTTC. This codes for CASSLQGYEQYF.